This T cell receptor beta chain was sequenced in a study of shared clonotypes between healthy human individuals. Overall study results and limits: Roughly 5% of naive CD4 clonotypes were shared across a handful of donors.

A remark on this clone: The antigen remains undetermined.

The method was immunoSEQ multiplex PCR; TCRdb's version includes in-frame clones alone and lacks a portion of them. The repertoire has 2,500,000 or so clones, roughly 93% of them found once; the top ten carry around 0.37%. Germline values: CDR1 SGHDT, CDR2 YYEEEE. Unmatched junction bases numbered 12, after V lost 4 bases and J lost 3 bases. The CDR3 runs 16 residues. What was sequenced was naive CD4+ T cells from PBMCs. The subset here: CD45RA+ positively selected. V usage is TRBV5-6 and J usage is TRBJ2-7; 8 bases agree with TRBD1. This TCR was sampled from a young man in good health. Some clones in this sample may be carry-over from other donors' samples. For the CDR3, the DNA is TGTGCCAGCAGCCCCCCCTTGGGACAGGCCTACTACGAGCAGTACTTC. This codes for CASSPPLGQAYYEQYF.